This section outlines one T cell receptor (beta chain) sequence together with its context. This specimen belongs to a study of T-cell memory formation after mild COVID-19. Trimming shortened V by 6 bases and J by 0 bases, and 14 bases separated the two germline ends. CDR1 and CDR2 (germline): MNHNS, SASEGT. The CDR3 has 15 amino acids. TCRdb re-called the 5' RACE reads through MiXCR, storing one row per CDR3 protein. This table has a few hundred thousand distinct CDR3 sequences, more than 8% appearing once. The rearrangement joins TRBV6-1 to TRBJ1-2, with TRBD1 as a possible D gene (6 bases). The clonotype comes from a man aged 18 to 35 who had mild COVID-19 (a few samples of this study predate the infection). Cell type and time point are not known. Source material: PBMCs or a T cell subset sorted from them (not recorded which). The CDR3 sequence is CASSGLGTTNYGYTF. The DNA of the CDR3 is TGTGCCAGCAGCGGATTAGGGACAACTAACTATGGCTACACCTTC.